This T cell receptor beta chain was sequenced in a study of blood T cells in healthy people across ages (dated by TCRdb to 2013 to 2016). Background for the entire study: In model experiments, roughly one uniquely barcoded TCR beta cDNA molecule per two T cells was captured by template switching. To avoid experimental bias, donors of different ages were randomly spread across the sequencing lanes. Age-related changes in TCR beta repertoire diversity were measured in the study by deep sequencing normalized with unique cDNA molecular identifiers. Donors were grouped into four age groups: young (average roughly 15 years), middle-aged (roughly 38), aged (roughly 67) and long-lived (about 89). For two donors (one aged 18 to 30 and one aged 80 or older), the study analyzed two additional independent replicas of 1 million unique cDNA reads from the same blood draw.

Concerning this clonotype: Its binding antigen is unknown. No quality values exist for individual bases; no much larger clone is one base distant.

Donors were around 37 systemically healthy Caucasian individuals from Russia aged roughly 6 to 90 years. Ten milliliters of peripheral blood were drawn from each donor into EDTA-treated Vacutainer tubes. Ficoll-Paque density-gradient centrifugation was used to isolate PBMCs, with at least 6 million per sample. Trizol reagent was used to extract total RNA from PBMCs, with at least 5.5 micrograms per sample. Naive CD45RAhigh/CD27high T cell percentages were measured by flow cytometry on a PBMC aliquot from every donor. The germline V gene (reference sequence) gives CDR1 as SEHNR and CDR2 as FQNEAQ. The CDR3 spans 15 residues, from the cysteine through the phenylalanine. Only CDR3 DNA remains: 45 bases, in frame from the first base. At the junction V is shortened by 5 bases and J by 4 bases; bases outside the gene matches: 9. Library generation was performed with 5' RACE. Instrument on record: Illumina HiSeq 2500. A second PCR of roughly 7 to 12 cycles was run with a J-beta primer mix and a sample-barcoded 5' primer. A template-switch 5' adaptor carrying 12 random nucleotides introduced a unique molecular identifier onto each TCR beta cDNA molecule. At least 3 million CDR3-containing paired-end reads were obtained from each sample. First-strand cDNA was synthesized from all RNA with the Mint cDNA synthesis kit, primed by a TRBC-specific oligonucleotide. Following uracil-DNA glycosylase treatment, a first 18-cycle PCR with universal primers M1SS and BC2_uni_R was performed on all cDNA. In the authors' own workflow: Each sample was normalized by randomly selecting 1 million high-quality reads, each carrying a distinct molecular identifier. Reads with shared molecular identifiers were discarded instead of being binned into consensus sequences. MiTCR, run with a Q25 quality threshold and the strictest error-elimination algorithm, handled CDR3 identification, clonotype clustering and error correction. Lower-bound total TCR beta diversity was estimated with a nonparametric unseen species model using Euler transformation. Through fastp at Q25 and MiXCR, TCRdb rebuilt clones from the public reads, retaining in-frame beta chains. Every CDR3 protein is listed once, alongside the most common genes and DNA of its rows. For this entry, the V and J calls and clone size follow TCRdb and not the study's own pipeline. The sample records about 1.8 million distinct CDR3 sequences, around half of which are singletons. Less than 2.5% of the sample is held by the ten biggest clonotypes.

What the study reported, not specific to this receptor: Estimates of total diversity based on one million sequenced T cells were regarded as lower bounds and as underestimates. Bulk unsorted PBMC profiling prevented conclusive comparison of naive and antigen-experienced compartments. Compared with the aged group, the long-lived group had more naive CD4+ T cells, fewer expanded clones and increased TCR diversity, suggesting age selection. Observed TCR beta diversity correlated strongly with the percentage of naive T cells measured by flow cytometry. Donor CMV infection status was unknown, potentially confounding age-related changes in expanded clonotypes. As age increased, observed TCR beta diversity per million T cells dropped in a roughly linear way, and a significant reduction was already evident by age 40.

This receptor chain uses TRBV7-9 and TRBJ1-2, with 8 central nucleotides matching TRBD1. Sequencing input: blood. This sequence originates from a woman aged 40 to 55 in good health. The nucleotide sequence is TGTGCCAGCAGCCCGGACAGGGTAGGAGGCTATGGCTACACCTTC. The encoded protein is CASSPDRVGGYGYTF.